The 28 T cell receptor beta chains listed next were all sequenced from one sample in a study of blood T cell repertoires in COVID-19 (dated by TCRdb to the early 2020s). Library generation was performed with the immunoSEQ multiplex PCR assay. Here the immuneACCESS table is served through TCRdb, limited to in-frame sequences with V and J called. Missing clones are a known gap in these copies; in checked studies unresolved V genes cover under half, and the rest lacks a known reason. The sample records hundreds of thousands of clones, under 90% of which are singletons. Around 4.5% of the sample is taken by the ten largest. The sequenced sample was peripheral blood. These receptors originate from a man over 45 with acute or convalescent COVID-19.

V gene TRBV2 combines with J gene TRBJ1-4; 8 bases fit TRBD1. The trim removed 2 bases at V and 7 bases at J, leaving 3 bases unmatched. The length of the CDR3 is 14 residues. CDR1 is SNHLY and CDR2 is FYNNEI in the germline V gene. The CDR3 DNA reads TGTGCCAGCAGTGAATGGACAGGGCGTGAAAAACTGTTTTTT. Amino acids: CASSEWTGREKLFF.

The chain has TRBV18 and TRBJ2-2; possibly TRBD2 for D (7 bases). Per the germline V gene, CDR1 is KGHSH and CDR2 is LQKENI. Trimming removed 1 base at V and 2 bases at J, with 11 bases between. CDR3 length: 16 residues. The chain's CDR3 is CASSPLAGANTGELFF. In nucleotides, the CDR3 is TGTGCCAGCTCACCACTCGCGGGGGCCAACACCGGGGAGCTGTTTTTT.

The rearrangement uses TRBV18 and TRBJ1-1, with TRBD1 identical over 7 bases. V lost 3 bases, J lost 3 bases, and 10 bases stayed unmatched. Germline V gene lookup returns CDR1 KGHSH and CDR2 LQKENI. The CDR3 contains 16 residues. CDR3 in amino acids: CASSPTGARLDTEAFF. Here the CDR3 DNA reads TGTGCCAGCTCACCTACAGGGGCCAGATTGGACACTGAAGCTTTCTTT.

This chain joins TRBV3-1 (or the pseudogene TRBV3-2) and TRBJ1-2; 7 nucleotides match TRBD1. The germline gives CDR1 LGHDT, CDR2 YNNKEL (reference sequence). Unmatched junction bases numbered 4, after V lost 0 bases and J lost 3 bases. This CDR3 has 15 amino acids. This CDR3 is CASSQEIDRDYGYTF. The CDR3 DNA reads as TGTGCCAGCAGCCAAGAAATCGACAGGGACTATGGCTACACCTTC.

The chain uses TRBV7-9 and TRBJ1-2, with TRBD1 as a possible D gene (5 bases). The length of the CDR3 is 16 residues. Per germline, CDR1 SEHNR and CDR2 FQNEAQ (reference sequence). V was pared by 5 bases and J by 5 bases, with 21 bases between. The CDR3 protein is CASSPRTTAGVYGYTF. The CDR3 DNA reads TGTGCCAGCAGCCCCCGGACCACCGCGGGGGTTTATGGCTACACCTTC.

The CDR3 coding sequence is TGCGCCAGCAGCTTCGGGGGGGCAGCAGATACGCAGTATTTT. It is translated as CASSFGGAADTQYF. The chain has TRBV5-1 and TRBJ2-3; the match to TRBD2 covers 8 bases. J gave up 4 bases and V 2 bases, and 3 bases lay outside the gene matches. The CDR3 runs to 14 residues. Germline CDR1 is SGHRS and CDR2 is YFSETQ.

The CDR3 spells CASSPEAGGGYTF. The DNA for the CDR3 is TGTGCCAGCTCACCGGAGGCAGGGGGAGGCTACACCTTC. This chain links TRBV18 with TRBJ1-2; TRBD1 matches at 7 bases. Looked up from germline, CDR1 is KGHSH and CDR2 is LQKENI. V shed 3 bases, J shed 8 bases, and the junction held 6 bases outside the gene matches. The CDR3 is made up of 13 amino acids.

V usage is TRBV5-1 and J usage is TRBJ2-7; no clear D gene. With 4 bases removed from V and 3 bases from J, the gap between germline ends came to 14 bases. The germline CDR1 and CDR2 sequences are SGHRS and YFSETQ. The CDR3 consists of 14 residues. CDR3 DNA: TGCGCCAGCAGCCCACTACCGACTGACTACGAGCAGTACTTC. It yields the protein CASSPLPTDYEQYF.

The chain has TRBV7-2 and TRBJ1-4, with 9 bases lining up with TRBD1. Per germline, CDR1 SGHTA and CDR2 FQGNSA. The CDR3 has 18 amino acids. V lost 4 bases, J lost 7 bases, and 16 bases stayed unmatched. The CDR3 coding sequence is TGTGCCAGCAGCTCCAGCGGGACAGGGTTTGTAGTTGGTGAAAAACTGTTTTTT. As protein: CASSSSGTGFVVGEKLFF.

Concerning this clone: At one end the junction does not follow the germline gene, possibly because of a read error. The chain uses TRBV6-1 and TRBJ2-3; the D gene is possibly TRBD2 (7 bases). Germline assignment: CDR1 MNHNS and CDR2 SASEGT. This CDR3 is 14 amino acids long. CDR3 loop: CASSDRGGTDTQYF. The CDR3 nucleotides read TGTGCCAGCAGTGATAGGGGGGGCACCGATACGCAGTATTTT.

CDR3 nucleotides: TGTGCCAGCAGTTTAGACAGGCGTAACACCGGGGAGCTGTTTTTT. It specifies CASSLDRRNTGELFF. This rearrangement joins TRBV4-2 to TRBJ2-2, with D maybe TRBD1 (6 bases). The V gene lost 6 bases and the J gene lost 2 bases, with 13 bases spanning the gap. The CDR3 has 15 amino acids. From germline, CDR1 is LGHNA and CDR2 YNFKEQ.

The J gene is TRBJ2-3, the V gene TRBV7-9; 12 nucleotides agree with TRBD2. Germline V gene data show CDR1 as SEHNR and CDR2 as FQNEAQ (reference sequence). The CDR3 is 16 residues long. Trimming cost V 6 bases and J 4 bases; bases outside gene matches: 8. The DNA for the CDR3 is TGTGCCAGCAGTTTCCTAGCGGGGGGGCTGGCAGATACGCAGTATTTT. Translated: CASSFLAGGLADTQYF. Supplemented by reference TRBV7-9 and TRBJ2-3, the full variable domain reads DTGVSQNPRHKITKRGQNVTFRCDPISEHNRLYWYRQTLGQGPEFLTYFQNEAQLEKSRLLSDRFSAERPKGSFSTLEIQRTEQGDSAMYLCASSFLAGGLADTQYFGPGTRLTVL.

This clone was seen a few times. V and J are TRBV7-3 and TRBJ2-7; 7 nucleotides agree with TRBD1. The CDR3 runs 14 residues. Germline lookup yields CDR1 SGHTA and CDR2 FQGTGA. V shed 5 bases, J shed 3 bases, and the junction held 7 bases outside the gene matches. CDR3 in DNA: TGTGCCAGCAGCCCGGCTGGGACAGACTACGAGCAGTACTTC. This sequence encodes CASSPAGTDYEQYF.

In its sample, this clone was seen a few times. This chain joins TRBV6-5 and TRBJ1-2; D unclear. V was clipped by 2 bases and J by 6 bases, with 16 bases between them. The V gene's germline CDR1 is MNHEY and CDR2 SVGAGI. The CDR3 consists of 15 residues. The CDR3 loop reads CASSYQKTRFNGYTF. The CDR3 DNA reads as TGTGCCAGCAGTTACCAAAAAACACGCTTTAATGGCTACACCTTC.

For the CDR3, the DNA is TGTGCCATCAGTGAGTCTTTTACAGGGCACCCTTATGGCTACACCTTC. It yields the protein CAISESFTGHPYGYTF. The rearrangement links TRBV10-3 to TRBJ1-2, with a tentative D call TRBD1 (6 bases). Germline V gene lookup returns CDR1 ENHRY and CDR2 SYGVKD. This CDR3 is 16 amino acids long. Trimming removed 0 bases at V and 5 bases at J, with 16 bases between.

V usage is TRBV5-1 and J usage is TRBJ2-5; 8 bases align to TRBD1. The trim removed 4 bases at V and 0 bases at J, leaving 2 bases unmatched. Germline V gene data show CDR1 as SGHRS and CDR2 as YFSETQ. CDR3 length equals 14 residues. The CDR3 region is CASSRTGNQETQYF. Written as DNA, the CDR3 is TGCGCCAGCAGCAGGACAGGGAACCAAGAGACCCAGTACTTC.

The J gene is TRBJ1-1, the V gene TRBV29-1; tentatively, D is TRBD1 (6 bases). V was shortened by 7 bases and J by 5 bases, with 17 bases between the two germline ends. The CDR3 spans 13 residues. Germline CDR1 and CDR2: SQVTM and ANQGSEA. The CDR3 reads CSGMTGLGTEAFF. DNA for the CDR3: TGCAGCGGGATGACAGGCCTGGGGACTGAAGCTTTCTTT. Based on the CDR3 plus reference TRBV29-1 and TRBJ1-1, the full variable domain is SAVISQKPSRDICQRGTSLTIQCQVDSQVTMMFWYRQQPGQSLTLIATANQGSEATYESGFVIDKFPISRPNLTFSTLTVSNMSPEDSSIYLCSGMTGLGTEAFFGQGTRLTVV.

Here the CDR3 reads CASSEMMQGGTEAFF. CDR3 nucleotides: TGTGCCAGCAGTGAAATGATGCAGGGAGGCACTGAAGCTTTCTTT. This chain connects TRBV6-1 to TRBJ1-1; TRBD1 might be the D (5 bases). The V end lost 2 bases, the J end lost 4 bases, and 14 bases lay between the germline ends. Germline loops: CDR1 MNHNS, CDR2 SASEGT. The CDR3 is 15 amino acids.

This chain joins TRBV2 and TRBJ2-7; D not certain. CDR1 is SNHLY and CDR2 is FYNNEI in the germline V gene. With 7 bases removed from V and 4 bases from J, the gap between germline ends came to 14 bases. The CDR3 spans 13 residues. The CDR3 sequence is CASTDGFLYEQYF. The CDR3, as DNA: TGTGCCAGCACTGACGGGTTCTTGTACGAGCAGTACTTC. The variable domain in full, with the rest retrieved from reference TRBV2 and TRBJ2-7, is EPEVTQTPSHQVTQMGQEVILRCVPISNHLYFYWYRQILGQKVEFLVSFYNNEISEKSEIFDDQFSVERPDGSNFTLKIRSTKLEDSAMYFCASTDGFLYEQYFGPGTRLTVT.

CDR3 sequence reads: CASSFVGTGKFF. CDR3 bases: TGTGCCAGCAGTTTCGTCGGGACTGGGAAGTTCTTC. The chain uses TRBV12-3 or TRBV12-4 and TRBJ2-1; maybe TRBD2 (6 bases). This CDR3 comprises 12 residues. V shed 3 bases and J shed 14 bases, with 14 bases lying between them.

The chain combines TRBV19 with TRBJ1-5; TRBD1 agrees at 7 bases. CDR3 length: 16 residues. V was pared by 3 bases and J by 4 bases, with 9 bases of the junction left unmatched. Germline CDR1 and CDR2: LNHDA and SQIVND (reference sequence). The DNA for the CDR3 is TGTGCCAGTAGTATCCTCGAAGGGGGCGGGAATCAGCCCCAGCATTTT. Its translation: CASSILEGGGNQPQHF. The full variable domain, rest sourced from reference TRBV19 and TRBJ1-5, is DGGITQSPKYLFRKEGQNVTLSCEQNLNHDAMYWYRQDPGQGLRLIYYSQIVNDFQKGDIAEGYSVSREKKESFPLTVTSAQKNPTAFYLCASSILEGGGNQPQHFGDGTRLSIL.

V is TRBV30 and J is TRBJ2-6; TRBD1 might be the D (6 bases). CDR3 length equals 18 residues. V lost 3 bases to trimming and J lost 2 bases, with 20 bases between them. CDR1 GTSNPN and CDR2 SVGIG come from the germline V gene (reference sequence). Here the CDR3 DNA reads TGTGCCTGGAGCGGCACAGGGTGGATGGATCCTGGGGCCAACGTCCTGACTTTC. It specifies CAWSGTGWMDPGANVLTF.

The V and J genes are TRBV21-1 and TRBJ2-5; the table's D call, TRBD1, has no DNA check behind it. TRBV21-1 is tagged as a pseudogene. The length of the CDR3 is 19 residues. The CDR3 coding sequence is TGTGCCAGCAGCAAACCCAGGGGATGTGCTTGGAGGTCTTCAGAGACCCAGTACTTC. This codes for CASSKPRGCAWRSSETQYF.

The chain combines TRBV7-9 with TRBJ2-3; TRBD2 aligns across 10 bases. The CDR3 has 16 amino acids. Per the germline V gene, CDR1 is SEHNR and CDR2 is FQNEAQ (reference sequence). The junction had 5 bases not matched to a gene; V was cut back by 5 bases and J by 0 bases. This CDR3 is CASSARTSGSTDTQYF. CDR3 sequence (DNA): TGTGCCAGCAGCGCCCGGACTAGCGGCAGCACAGATACGCAGTATTTT. The complete variable domain, with remaining parts taken from reference TRBV7-9 and TRBJ2-3, reads DTGVSQNPRHKITKRGQNVTFRCDPISEHNRLYWYRQTLGQGPEFLTYFQNEAQLEKSRLLSDRFSAERPKGSFSTLEIQRTEQGDSAMYLCASSARTSGSTDTQYFGPGTRLTVL.

This sequence joins TRBV5-4 and TRBJ1-2; D is undetermined. The CDR3 has 14 amino acids. V lost 0 bases and J 4 bases, leaving 10 bases between the germline ends. Germline CDR1 reads SGHNT; CDR2 reads YYREEE (reference sequence). The CDR3 DNA follows: TGTGCCAGCAGCTTGGACGCGGGTACCTATGGCTACACCTTC. Its protein product is CASSLDAGTYGYTF.

This sequence joins TRBV4-1 and TRBJ1-3; unclear D gene. CDR1 MGHRA and CDR2 YSYEKL come from the germline V gene. The CDR3 totals 15 residues. V shed 2 bases and J shed 4 bases, with 12 bases lying between them. CDR3 bases: TGCGCCAGCAGCCAACTAAAGTTGGTCGGAAACACCATATATTTT. Protein: CASSQLKLVGNTIYF.

J is TRBJ2-3 and V is TRBV4-2; 9 nucleotides align to TRBD1. CDR3 length equals 18 residues. The V and J ends lost 0 bases and 8 bases, in that order; junction bases with no gene match: 15. Germline V gives CDR1 LGHNA, CDR2 YNFKEQ. The CDR3 coding sequence is TGTGCCAGCAGCCAAGAGGGGGTTGGACAGGGGAGTTTCAGTACGCAGTATTTT. This translates into CASSQEGVGQGSFSTQYF.

V gene TRBV21-1 combines with J gene TRBJ2-5; TRBD2, the table's D call, was not compared with the DNA. TRBV21-1 is designated a pseudogene. The CDR3 loop spans 18 amino acids. The CDR3 DNA follows: TGTGCCAGCAGCAAAGGGAGTCGCACCCAAGCCTCTCAAGAGACCCAGTACTTC. It encodes CASSKGSRTQASQETQYF.